This T cell receptor beta chain was sequenced for a study of T cells in Graves' hyperthyroidism and ophthalmopathy. The investigators amplified TCR beta CDR3 regions from RNA transcripts. When the TCR CDR3 underwent first-round RT-PCR, the HTBI primer set was used. TCRdb processed the multiplex PCR reads anew with MiXCR; each CDR3 protein has one entry. Among 390,000 or so distinct CDR3 sequences listed, 14% to 15% were seen once. This clonotype was counted at least ten times. The CDR3 runs to 16 residues. Germline CDR1 reads LGHDT; CDR2 reads YNNKEL (reference sequence). Deletions cut 6 bases from V and 2 bases from J, with 20 bases between.

The sequenced sample was blood. The J gene is TRBJ2-7, the V gene TRBV3-1, with D perhaps matching TRBD2 (7 bases). The receptor's source is a man aged 18 to 30 with Graves' ophthalmopathy. The CDR3: CASSQRGGQITYEQYF. CDR3 bases: TGTGCCAGCAGTCAAAGGGGGGGGCAGATTACCTACGAGCAGTACTTC.